This TCR beta chain was documented in a study of T cells expressing NK-cell markers. In the study overall: Sorted CD3+CD56+NKG2C+, CD3+CD56+NKG2C- and CD3+CD56-NKG2C+ T cells provided the TCR beta repertoires. Seven donors tested HCMV-seropositive and one tested seronegative among the eight sequenced. Study-level findings and limits: NKG2C+ dominant clonotypes from 5 to 7 donors made up about 1.0-7.5% of CD8+ T cells.

Germline V gives CDR1 SNHLY, CDR2 FYNNEI. There are 12 residues in the CDR3. Notes on this clonotype: Antigen: not known.

5'RACE template switching with UMIs generated TCR beta cDNA. TCRdb re-called the 5' RACE reads and gives one entry per CDR3 protein, without DNA. The sample has 160,000 or so distinct CDR3 sequences, and its top ten clones hold roughly 20%. Sequenced material: blood T cells: a sorted CD56 or NKG2C T cell subset, CD4+ or CD8+ T cells, or bulk PBMC T cells (not recorded which). The TCR was taken from a woman aged 18 to 75 in good health. The chain recombines TRBV2 with TRBJ2-7. This CDR3 reads CASRVDGYEQYF.